This entry features one T cell receptor (beta chain) sequence. Assay used: immunoSEQ multiplex PCR; TCRdb lists only in-frame clones, some missing. The sample includes 120,000 or so clones, about 90% seen only once; the top ten take 1.5% to 2%. These data are taken from a study of control samples from healthy donors and cancer patients. CDR3 length: 15 residues. V was clipped by 9 bases and J by 2 bases; unmatched bases: 5. Germline V lookup: CDR1 MNHEY, CDR2 SMNVEV (reference sequence). This chain uses TRBV27 with TRBJ2-1; 12 bases align to TRBD2. Material: blood. The receptor's source is a man between 18 and 29 years old in good health. The CDR3 nucleotides read TGTGCCAGTAGTGGACTAGCGGGAACCTACAATGAGCAGTTCTTC. This sequence encodes CASSGLAGTYNEQFF.